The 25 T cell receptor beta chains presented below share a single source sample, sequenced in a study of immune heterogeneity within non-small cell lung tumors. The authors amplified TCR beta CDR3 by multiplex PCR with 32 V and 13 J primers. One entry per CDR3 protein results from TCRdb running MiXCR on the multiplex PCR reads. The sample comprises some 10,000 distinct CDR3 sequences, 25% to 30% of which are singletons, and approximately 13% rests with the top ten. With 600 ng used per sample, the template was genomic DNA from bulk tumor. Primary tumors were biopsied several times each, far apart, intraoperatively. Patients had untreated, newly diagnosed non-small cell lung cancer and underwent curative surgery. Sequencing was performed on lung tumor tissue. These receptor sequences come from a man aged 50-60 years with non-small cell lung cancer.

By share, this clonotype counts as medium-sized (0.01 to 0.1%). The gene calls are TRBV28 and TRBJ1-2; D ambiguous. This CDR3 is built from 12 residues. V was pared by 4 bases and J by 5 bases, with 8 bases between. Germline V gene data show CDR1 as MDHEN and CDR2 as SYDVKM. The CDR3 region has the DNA TGTGCCAGCAGTTCAAACAGTTATGGCTACACCTTC. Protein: CASSSNSYGYTF.

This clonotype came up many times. The CDR3, as DNA: TGCAGTGCTAGACGGGGGGATAATAGCAATCAGCCCCAGCATTTT. Translation gives CSARRGDNSNQPQHF. V usage is TRBV20-1 and J usage is TRBJ1-5; D is possibly TRBD1 (5 bases). The CDR3 covers 15 residues. V lost 2 bases, J lost 0 bases, and 11 bases lay in between. Germline V gives CDR1 DFQATT, CDR2 SNEGSKA (reference sequence).

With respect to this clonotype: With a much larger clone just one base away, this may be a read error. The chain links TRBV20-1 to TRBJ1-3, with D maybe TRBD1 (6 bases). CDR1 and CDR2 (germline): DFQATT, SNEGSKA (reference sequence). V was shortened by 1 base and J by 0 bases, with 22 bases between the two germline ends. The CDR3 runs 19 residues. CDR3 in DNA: TGCAGTGCTAGAGCCCACCGACAGGTCTACCCCTTCTCTGGAAACACCATATATTTT. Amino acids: CSARAHRQVYPFSGNTIYF.

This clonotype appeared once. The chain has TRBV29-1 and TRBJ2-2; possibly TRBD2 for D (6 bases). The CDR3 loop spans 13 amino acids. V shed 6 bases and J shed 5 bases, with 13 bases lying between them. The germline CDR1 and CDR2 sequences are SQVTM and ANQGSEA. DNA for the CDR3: TGCAGCGTCGCTGAGACTAGTACCGGGGAGCTGTTTTTT. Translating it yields CSVAETSTGELFF.

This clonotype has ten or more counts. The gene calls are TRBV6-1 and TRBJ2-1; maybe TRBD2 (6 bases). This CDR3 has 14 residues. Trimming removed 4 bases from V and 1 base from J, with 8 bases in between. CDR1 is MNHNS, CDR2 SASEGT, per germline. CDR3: CASSGLESYNEQFF. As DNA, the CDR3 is TGTGCCAGCAGTGGACTAGAATCCTACAATGAGCAGTTCTTC.

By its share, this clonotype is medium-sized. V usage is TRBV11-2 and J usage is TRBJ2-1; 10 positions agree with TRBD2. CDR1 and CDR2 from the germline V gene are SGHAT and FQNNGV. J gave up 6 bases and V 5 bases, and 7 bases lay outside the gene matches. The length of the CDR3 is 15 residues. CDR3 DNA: TGTGCCAGCAGCCTACAAGCGGGAGGGAGCAATGAGCAGTTCTTC. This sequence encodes CASSLQAGGSNEQFF. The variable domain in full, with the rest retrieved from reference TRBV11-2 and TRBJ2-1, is EAGVAQSPRYKIIEKRQSVAFWCNPISGHATLYWYQQILGQGPKLLIQFQNNGVVDDSQLPKDRFSAERLKGVDSTLKIQPAKLEDSAVYLCASSLQAGGSNEQFFGPGTRLTVL.

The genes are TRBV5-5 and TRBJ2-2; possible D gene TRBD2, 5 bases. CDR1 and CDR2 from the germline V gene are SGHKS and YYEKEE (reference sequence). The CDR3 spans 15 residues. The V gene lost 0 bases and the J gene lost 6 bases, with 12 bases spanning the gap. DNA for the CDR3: TGTGCCAGCAGCTTGGAAGGCGGGTTGGCCGGGGAGCTGTTTTTT. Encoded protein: CASSLEGGLAGELFF. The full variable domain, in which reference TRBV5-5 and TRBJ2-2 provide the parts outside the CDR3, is DAGVTQSPTHLIKTRGQQVTLRCSPISGHKSVSWYQQVLGQGPQFIFQYYEKEERGRGNFPDRFSARQFPNYSSELNVNALLLGDSALYLCASSLEGGLAGELFFGEGSRLTVL.

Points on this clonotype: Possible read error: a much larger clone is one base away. The CDR3 nucleotides read TGTGCCAGGGCCCCCGGACTAGCGGGAGCCTACGAGCAGTACTTC. It translates to CARAPGLAGAYEQYF. The chain couples TRBV7-7 to TRBJ2-7, with 13 bases fitting TRBD2. Germline V CDR1 and CDR2: SSHAT, FNYEAQ (reference sequence). With 9 bases clipped from V and 2 bases from J, the junction kept 7 bases outside the gene matches. The CDR3 is 15 amino acids.

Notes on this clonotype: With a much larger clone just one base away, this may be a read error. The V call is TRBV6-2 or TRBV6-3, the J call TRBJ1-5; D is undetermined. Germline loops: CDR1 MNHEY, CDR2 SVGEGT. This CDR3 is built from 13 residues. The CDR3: CVSSWSLNQPQHF. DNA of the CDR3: TGTGTCAGCAGCTGGAGCCTCAATCAGCCCCAGCATTTT.

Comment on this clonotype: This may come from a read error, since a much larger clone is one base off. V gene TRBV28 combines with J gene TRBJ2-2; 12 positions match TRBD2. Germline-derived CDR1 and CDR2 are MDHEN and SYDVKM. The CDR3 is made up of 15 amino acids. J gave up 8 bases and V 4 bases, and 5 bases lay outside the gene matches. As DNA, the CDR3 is TGTGCCAGCAGTTCCCGACTAGCGGGAGAAGGGGAGCTGTTTTTT. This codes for CASSSRLAGEGELFF.

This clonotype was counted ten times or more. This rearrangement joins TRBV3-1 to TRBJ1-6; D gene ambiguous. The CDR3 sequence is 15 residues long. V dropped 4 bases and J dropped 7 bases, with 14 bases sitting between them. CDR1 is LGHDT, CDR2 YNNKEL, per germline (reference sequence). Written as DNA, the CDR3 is TGTGCCAGCAGCCCCCGGGGAGGAGGGAATTCACCCCTCCACTTT. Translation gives CASSPRGGGNSPLHF.

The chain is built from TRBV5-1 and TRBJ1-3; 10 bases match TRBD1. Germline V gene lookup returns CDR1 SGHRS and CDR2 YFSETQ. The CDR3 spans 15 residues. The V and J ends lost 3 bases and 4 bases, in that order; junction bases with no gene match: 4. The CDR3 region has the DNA TGCGCCAGCAGCTCGGGGACAGGGGTAGGAAACACCATATATTTT. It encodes CASSSGTGVGNTIYF.

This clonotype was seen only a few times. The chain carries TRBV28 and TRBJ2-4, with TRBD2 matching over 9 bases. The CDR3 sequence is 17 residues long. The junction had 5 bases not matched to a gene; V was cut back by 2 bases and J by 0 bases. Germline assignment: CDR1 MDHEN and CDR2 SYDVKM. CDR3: CASSLPPAGGAKNIQYF. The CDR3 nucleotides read TGTGCCAGCAGTTTACCCCCAGCGGGGGGAGCCAAAAACATTCAGTACTTC. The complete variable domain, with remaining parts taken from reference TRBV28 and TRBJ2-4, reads DVKVTQSSRYLVKRTGEKVFLECVQDMDHENMFWYRQDPGLGLRLIYFSYDVKMKEKGDIPEGYSVSREKKERFSLILESASTNQTSMYLCASSLPPAGGAKNIQYFGAGTRLSVL.

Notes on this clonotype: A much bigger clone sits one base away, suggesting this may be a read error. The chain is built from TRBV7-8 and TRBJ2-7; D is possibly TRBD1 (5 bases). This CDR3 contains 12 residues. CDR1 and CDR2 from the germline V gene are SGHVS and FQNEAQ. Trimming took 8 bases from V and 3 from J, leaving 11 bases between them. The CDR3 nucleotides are TGTGCCAGCGGCGGCAGGGTCTACGAGCAGTACTTC. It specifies CASGGRVYEQYF.

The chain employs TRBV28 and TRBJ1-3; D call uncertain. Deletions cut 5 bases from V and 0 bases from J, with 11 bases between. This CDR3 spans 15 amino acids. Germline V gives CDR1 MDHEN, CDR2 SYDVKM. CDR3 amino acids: CASSAVSSSGNTIYF. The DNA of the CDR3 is TGTGCCAGCAGTGCAGTGTCCTCCTCTGGAAACACCATATATTTT.

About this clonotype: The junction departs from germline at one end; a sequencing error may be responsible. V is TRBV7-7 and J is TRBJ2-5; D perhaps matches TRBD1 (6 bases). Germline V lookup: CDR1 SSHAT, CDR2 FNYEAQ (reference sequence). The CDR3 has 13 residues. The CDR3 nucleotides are TGTGCTAGCAGCTTGGGGGCTGGGGAGACCCAGTACTTC. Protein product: CASSLGAGETQYF.

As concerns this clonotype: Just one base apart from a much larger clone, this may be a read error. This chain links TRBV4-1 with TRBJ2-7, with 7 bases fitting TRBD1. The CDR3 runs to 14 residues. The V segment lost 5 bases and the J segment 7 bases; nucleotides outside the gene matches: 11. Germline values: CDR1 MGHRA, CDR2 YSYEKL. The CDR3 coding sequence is TGCGCCAGCAGCTACCGGGACAGCTCTTGTGAGCAGTACTTC. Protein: CASSYRDSSCEQYF.

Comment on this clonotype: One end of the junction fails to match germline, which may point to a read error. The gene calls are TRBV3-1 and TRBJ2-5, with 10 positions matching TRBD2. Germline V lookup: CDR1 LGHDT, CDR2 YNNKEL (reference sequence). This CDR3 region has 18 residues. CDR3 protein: CVSSQESAGGRYQETQYF. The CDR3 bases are TGTGTCAGCAGCCAAGAATCAGCGGGGGGGAGGTACCAAGAGACCCAGTACTTC.

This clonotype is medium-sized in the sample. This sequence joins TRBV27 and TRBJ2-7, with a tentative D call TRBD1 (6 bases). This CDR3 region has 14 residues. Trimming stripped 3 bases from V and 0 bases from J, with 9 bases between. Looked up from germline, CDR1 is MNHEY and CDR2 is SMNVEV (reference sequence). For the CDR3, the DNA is TGTGCCAGCAGTTTGAGGGACACCTCCTACGAGCAGTACTTC. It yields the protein CASSLRDTSYEQYF.

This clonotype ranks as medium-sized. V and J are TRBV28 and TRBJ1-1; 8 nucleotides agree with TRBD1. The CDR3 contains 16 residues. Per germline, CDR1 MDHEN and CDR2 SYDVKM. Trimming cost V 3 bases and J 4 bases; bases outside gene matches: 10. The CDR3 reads CASSFHLRGRVTEAFF. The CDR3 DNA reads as TGTGCCAGCAGTTTCCACCTCAGGGGGCGCGTCACTGAAGCTTTCTTT.

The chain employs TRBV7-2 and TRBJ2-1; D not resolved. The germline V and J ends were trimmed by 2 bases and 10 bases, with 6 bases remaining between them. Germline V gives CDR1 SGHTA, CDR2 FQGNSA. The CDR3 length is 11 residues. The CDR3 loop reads CASSLIREQFF. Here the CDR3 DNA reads TGTGCCAGCAGCTTAATAAGGGAGCAGTTCTTC.

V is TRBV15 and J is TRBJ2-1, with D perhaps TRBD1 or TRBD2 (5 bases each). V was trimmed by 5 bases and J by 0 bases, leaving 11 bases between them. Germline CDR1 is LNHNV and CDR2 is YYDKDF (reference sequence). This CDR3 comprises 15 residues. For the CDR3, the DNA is TGTGCCACCAGCCGGGGCGGTAGCTCCTACAATGAGCAGTTCTTC. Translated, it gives CATSRGGSSYNEQFF. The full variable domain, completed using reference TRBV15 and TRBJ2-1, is DAMVIQNPRYQVTQFGKPVTLSCSQTLNHNVMYWYQQKSSQAPKLLFHYYDKDFNNEADTPDNFQSRRPNTSFCFLDIRSPGLGDTAMYLCATSRGGSSYNEQFFGPGTRLTVL.

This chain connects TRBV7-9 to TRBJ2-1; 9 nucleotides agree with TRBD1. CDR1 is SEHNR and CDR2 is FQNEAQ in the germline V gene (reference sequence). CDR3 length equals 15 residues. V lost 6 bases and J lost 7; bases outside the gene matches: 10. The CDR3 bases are TGTGCCAGCAGTCTAACAGGGGGCGTTGGTAATGAGCAGTTCTTC. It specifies CASSLTGGVGNEQFF.

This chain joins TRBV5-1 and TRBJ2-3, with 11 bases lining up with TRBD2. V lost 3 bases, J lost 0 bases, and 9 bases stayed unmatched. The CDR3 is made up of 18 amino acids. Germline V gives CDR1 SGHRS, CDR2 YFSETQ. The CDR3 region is CASSWRTSGPRSTDTQYF. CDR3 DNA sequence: TGCGCCAGCAGCTGGCGGACTAGCGGGCCTCGGAGCACAGATACGCAGTATTTT. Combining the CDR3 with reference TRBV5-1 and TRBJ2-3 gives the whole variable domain KAGVTQTPRYLIKTRGQQVTLSCSPISGHRSVSWYQQTPGQGLQFLFEYFSETQRNKGNFPGRFSGRQFSNSRSEMNVSTLELGDSALYLCASSWRTSGPRSTDTQYFGPGTRLTVL.

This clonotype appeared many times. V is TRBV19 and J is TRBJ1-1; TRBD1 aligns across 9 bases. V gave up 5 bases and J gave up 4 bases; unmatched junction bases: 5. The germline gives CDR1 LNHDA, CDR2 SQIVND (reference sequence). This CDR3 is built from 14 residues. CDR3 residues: CASSFGTGRTEAFF. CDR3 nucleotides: TGTGCCAGTAGTTTCGGGACAGGGCGCACTGAAGCTTTCTTT.